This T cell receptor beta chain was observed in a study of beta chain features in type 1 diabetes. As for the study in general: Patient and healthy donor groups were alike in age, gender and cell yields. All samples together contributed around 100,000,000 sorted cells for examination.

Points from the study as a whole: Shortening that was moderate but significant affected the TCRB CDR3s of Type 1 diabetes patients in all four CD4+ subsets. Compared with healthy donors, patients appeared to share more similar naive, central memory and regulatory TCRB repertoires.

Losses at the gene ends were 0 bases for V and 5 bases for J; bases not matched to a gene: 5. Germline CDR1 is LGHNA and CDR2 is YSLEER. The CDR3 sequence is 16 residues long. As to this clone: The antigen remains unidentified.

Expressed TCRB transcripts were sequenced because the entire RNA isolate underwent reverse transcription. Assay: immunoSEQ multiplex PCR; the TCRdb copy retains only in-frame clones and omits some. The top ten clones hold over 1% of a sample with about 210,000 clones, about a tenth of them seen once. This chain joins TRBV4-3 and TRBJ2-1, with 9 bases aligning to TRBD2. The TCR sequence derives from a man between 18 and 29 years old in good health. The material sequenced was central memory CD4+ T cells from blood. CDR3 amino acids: CASSQEIAGEHNEQFF. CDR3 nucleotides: TGCGCCAGCAGCCAAGAAATAGCGGGAGAACACAATGAGCAGTTCTTC.